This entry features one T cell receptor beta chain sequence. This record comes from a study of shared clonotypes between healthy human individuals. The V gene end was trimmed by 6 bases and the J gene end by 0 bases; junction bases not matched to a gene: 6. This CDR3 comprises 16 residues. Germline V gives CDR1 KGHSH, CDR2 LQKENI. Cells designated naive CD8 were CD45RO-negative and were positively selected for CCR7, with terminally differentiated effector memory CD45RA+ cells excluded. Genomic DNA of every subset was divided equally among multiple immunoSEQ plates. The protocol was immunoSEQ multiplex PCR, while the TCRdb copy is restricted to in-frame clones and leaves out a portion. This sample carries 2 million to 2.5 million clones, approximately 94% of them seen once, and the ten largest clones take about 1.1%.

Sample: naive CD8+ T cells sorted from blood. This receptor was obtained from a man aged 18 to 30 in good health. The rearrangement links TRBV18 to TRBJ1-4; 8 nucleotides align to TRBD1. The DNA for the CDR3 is TGTGCCAGCTCCGGGACAGGTTCTACAACTAATGAAAAACTGTTTTTT. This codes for CASSGTGSTTNEKLFF. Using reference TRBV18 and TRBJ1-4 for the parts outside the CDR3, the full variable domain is NAGVMQNPRHLVRRRGQEARLRCSPMKGHSHVYWYRQLPEEGLKFMVYLQKENIIDESGMPKERFSAEFPKEGPSILRIQQVVRGDSAAYFCASSGTGSTTNEKLFFGSGTQLSVL.